This T cell receptor beta chain was sequenced in a study of blood T cells in healthy people across ages. Whole-study results and caveats: Per million T cells, TCR beta diversity dropped about linearly as age rose. Estimates based on one million T cells were treated as lower bounds. Naive T cell percentage strongly correlated with TCR beta diversity.

Note on this clonotype: Its antigen is not identified.

Germline values: CDR1 SEHNR, CDR2 FQNEAQ (reference sequence). This CDR3 is 14 amino acids long. Trimming removed 4 bases from V and 5 bases from J, with 13 bases in between. Primers used in a second PCR of roughly 7 to 11 cycles were a sample-barcoded 5' primer and a J-beta primer mix. TCRdb called the 5' RACE reads again in MiXCR, with one record for every CDR3 protein. This repertoire shows around 1,900,000 distinct CDR3 sequences, 35% to 50% found once; its top ten account for 23%. The TCR sequence derives from a human donor in good health. The chain recombines TRBV7-9 with TRBJ2-3, with D maybe TRBD2 (5 bases). Sequencing input: blood. The CDR3 DNA sequence: TGTGCCAGCAGCTCCGGACTGTACTTAGATACGCAGTATTTT. This encodes CASSSGLYLDTQYF. The full variable domain, its missing parts supplied by reference TRBV7-9 and TRBJ2-3, is DTGVSQNPRHKITKRGQNVTFRCDPISEHNRLYWYRQTLGQGPEFLTYFQNEAQLEKSRLLSDRFSAERPKGSFSTLEIQRTEQGDSAMYLCASSSGLYLDTQYFGPGTRLTVL.